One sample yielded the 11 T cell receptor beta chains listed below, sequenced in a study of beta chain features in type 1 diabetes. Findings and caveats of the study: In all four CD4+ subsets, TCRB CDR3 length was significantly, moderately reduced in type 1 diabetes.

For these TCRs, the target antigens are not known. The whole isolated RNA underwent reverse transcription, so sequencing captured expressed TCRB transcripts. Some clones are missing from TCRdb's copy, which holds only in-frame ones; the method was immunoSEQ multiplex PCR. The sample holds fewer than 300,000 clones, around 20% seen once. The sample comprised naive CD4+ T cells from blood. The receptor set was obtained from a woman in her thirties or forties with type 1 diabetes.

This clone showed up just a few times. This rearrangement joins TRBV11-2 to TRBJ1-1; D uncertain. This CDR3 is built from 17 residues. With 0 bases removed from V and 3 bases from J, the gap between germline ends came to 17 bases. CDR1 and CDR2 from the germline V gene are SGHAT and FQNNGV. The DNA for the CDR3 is TGTGCCAGCAGCTTAGATCTAACTGCCGCGGGAGACACTGAAGCTTTCTTT. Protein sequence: CASSLDLTAAGDTEAFF. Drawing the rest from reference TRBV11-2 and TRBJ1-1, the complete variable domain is EAGVAQSPRYKIIEKRQSVAFWCNPISGHATLYWYQQILGQGPKLLIQFQNNGVVDDSQLPKDRFSAERLKGVDSTLKIQPAKLEDSAVYLCASSLDLTAAGDTEAFFGQGTRLTVV.

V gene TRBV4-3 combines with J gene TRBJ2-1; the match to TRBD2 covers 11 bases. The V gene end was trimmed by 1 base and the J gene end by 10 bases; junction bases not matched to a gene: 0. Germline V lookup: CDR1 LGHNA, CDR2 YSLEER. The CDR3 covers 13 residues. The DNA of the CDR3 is TGCGCCAGCAGCCAAGGACTAGCGGGAGAGCAGTTCTTC. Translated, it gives CASSQGLAGEQFF.

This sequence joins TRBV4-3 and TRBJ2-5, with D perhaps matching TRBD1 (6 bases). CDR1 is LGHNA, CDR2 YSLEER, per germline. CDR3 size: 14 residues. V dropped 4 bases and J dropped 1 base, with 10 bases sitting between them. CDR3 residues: CASSRRQAQETQYF. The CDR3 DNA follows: TGCGCCAGCAGCCGCCGACAGGCCCAAGAGACCCAGTACTTC.

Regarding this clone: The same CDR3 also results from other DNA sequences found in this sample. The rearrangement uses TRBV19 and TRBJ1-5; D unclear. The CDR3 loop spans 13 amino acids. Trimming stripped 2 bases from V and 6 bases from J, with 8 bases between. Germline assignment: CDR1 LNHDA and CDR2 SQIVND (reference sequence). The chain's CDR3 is CASSISRGQPQHF. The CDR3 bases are TGTGCCAGTAGTATATCCCGAGGTCAGCCCCAGCATTTT.

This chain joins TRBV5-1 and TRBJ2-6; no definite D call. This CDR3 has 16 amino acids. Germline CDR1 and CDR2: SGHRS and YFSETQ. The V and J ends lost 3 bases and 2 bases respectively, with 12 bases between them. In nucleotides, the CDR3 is TGCGCCAGCAGCTCCGCCTACAGCACTGGGGCCAACGTCCTGACTTTC. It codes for CASSSAYSTGANVLTF.

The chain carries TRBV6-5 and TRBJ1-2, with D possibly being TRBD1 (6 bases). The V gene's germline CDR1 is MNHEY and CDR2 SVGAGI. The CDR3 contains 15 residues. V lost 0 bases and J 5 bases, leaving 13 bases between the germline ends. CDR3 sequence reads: CASSYSVTGRYGYTF. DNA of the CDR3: TGTGCCAGCAGTTACTCGGTAACAGGGAGATATGGCTACACCTTC.

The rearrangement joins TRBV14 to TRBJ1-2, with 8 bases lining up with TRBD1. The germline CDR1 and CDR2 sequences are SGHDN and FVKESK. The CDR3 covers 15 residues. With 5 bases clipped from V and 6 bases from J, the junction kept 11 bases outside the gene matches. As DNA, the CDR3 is TGTGCCAGCAGCGAAACGGAGGGACAGGAGGATGGCTACACCTTC. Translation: CASSETEGQEDGYTF.

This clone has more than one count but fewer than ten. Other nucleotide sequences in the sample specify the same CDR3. The CDR3 coding sequence is TGCGCCAGCAATCTCCAAGAGACCCAGTACTTC. Translated: CASNLQETQYF. The chain uses TRBV5-1 and TRBJ2-5; D ambiguous. The germline V and J ends were trimmed by 6 bases and 1 base, with 4 bases remaining between them. This CDR3 contains 11 residues. CDR1 and CDR2 from the germline V gene are SGHRS and YFSETQ. Full variable domain (missing parts from reference TRBV5-1 and TRBJ2-5): KAGVTQTPRYLIKTRGQQVTLSCSPISGHRSVSWYQQTPGQGLQFLFEYFSETQRNKGNFPGRFSGRQFSNSRSEMNVSTLELGDSALYLCASNLQETQYFGPGTRLLVL.

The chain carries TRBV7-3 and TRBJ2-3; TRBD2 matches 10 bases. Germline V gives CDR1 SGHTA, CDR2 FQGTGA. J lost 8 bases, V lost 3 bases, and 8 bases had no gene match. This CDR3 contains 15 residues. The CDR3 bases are TGTGCCAGCAGCTTGGGGCTAGCGGGAGTGGTTACGCAGTATTTT. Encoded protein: CASSLGLAGVVTQYF.

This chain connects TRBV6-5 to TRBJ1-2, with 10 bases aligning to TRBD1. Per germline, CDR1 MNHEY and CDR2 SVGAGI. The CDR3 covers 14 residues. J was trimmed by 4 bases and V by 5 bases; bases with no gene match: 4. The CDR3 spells CASSARTGGYGYTF. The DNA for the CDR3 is TGTGCCAGCAGTGCCCGGACAGGGGGCTATGGCTACACCTTC.

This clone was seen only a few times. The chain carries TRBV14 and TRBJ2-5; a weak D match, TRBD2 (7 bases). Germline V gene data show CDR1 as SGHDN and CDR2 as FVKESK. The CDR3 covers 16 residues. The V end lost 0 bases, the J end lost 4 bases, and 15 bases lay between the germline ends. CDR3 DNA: TGTGCCAGCAGCCAAGATGGCAGGGGAGGGGCAGAGACCCAGTACTTC. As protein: CASSQDGRGGAETQYF.